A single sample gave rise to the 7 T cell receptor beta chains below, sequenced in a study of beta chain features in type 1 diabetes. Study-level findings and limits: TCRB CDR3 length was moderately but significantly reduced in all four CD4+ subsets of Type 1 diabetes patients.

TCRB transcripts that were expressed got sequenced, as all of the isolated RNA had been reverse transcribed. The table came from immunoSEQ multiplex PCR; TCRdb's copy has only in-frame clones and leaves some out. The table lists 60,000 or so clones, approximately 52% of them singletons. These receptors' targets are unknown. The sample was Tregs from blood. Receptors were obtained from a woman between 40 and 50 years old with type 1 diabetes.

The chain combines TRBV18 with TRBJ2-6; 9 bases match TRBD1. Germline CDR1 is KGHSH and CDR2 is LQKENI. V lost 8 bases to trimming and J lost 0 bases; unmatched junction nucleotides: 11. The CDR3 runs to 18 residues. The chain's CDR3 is CASPSGQGRGSGANVLTF. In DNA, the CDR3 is TGTGCCAGCCCTTCGGGACAGGGTCGGGGCTCTGGGGCCAACGTCCTGACTTTC.

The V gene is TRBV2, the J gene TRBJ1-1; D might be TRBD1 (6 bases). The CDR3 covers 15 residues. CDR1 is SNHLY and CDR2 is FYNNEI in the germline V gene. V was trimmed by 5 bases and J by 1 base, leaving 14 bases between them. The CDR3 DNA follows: TGTGCCAGCAGTACCTACAGGGCCGGGAACACTGAAGCTTTCTTT. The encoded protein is CASSTYRAGNTEAFF.

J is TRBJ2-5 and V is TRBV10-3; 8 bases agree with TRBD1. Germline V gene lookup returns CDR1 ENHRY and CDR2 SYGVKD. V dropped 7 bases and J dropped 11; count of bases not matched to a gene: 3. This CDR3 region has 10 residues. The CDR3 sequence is CAIMDRVQYF. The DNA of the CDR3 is TGTGCCATCATGGACAGGGTGCAGTACTTC.

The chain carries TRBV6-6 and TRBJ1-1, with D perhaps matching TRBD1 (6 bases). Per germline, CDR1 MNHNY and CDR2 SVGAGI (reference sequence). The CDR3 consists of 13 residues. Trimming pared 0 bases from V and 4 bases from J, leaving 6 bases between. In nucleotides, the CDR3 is TGTGCCAGCAGTTACTCAGGGGGCACTGAAGCTTTCTTT. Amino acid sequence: CASSYSGGTEAFF.

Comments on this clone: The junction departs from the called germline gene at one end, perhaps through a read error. CDR3 DNA sequence: TGTGCCAGCAGTGTGGCGGGCTGGGTCTACGAGCAGTACTTC. The encoded protein is CASSVAGWVYEQYF. The chain has TRBV10-3 and TRBJ2-7; D may be TRBD2 (5 bases). This CDR3 spans 14 amino acids. From germline, CDR1 is ENHRY and CDR2 SYGVKD.

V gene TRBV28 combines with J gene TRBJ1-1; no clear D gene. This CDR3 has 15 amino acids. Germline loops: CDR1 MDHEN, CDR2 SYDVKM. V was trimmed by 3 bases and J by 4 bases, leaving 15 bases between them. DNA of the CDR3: TGTGCCAGCAGTTTCGGACTGAGGAAAGTCACTGAAGCTTTCTTT. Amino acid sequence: CASSFGLRKVTEAFF.

CDR3 region: CASSLDRYAEAFF. The CDR3 DNA reads TGTGCCAGCAGTTTGGACAGGTACGCTGAAGCTTTCTTT. This sequence joins TRBV28 and TRBJ1-1; TRBD1 agrees at 7 bases. Germline-derived CDR1 and CDR2 are MDHEN and SYDVKM. The ends lost 3 bases at V and 6 bases at J; junction bases unmatched: 4. This CDR3 contains 13 residues. Looking up the rest from reference TRBV28 and TRBJ1-1 gives the full variable domain: DVKVTQSSRYLVKRTGEKVFLECVQDMDHENMFWYRQDPGLGLRLIYFSYDVKMKEKGDIPEGYSVSREKKERFSLILESASTNQTSMYLCASSLDRYAEAFFGQGTRLTVV.